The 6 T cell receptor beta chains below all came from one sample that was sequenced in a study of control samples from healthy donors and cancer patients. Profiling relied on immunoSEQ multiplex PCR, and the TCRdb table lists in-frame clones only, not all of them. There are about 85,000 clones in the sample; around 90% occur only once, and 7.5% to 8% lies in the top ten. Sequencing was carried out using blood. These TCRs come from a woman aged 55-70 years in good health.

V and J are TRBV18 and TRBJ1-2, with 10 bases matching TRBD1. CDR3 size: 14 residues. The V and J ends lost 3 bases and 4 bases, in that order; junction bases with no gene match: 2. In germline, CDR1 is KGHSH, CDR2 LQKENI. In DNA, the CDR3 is TGTGCCAGCTCACCGGGACAGGGGATCTATGGCTACACCTTC. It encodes CASSPGQGIYGYTF.

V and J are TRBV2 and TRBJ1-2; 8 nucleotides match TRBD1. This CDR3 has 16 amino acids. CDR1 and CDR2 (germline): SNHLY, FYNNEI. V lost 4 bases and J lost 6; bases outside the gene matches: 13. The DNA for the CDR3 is TGTGCCAGCAGTGTTGTCCGGGCAGGGGGCTTCGATGGCTACACCTTC. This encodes CASSVVRAGGFDGYTF.

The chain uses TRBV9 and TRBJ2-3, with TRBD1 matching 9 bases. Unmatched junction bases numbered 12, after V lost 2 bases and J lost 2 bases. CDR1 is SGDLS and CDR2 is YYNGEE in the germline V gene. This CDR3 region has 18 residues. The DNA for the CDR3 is TGTGCCAGCAGCGTGGGGACAGGGCCTCGACTGGACACAGATACGCAGTATTTT. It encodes CASSVGTGPRLDTDTQYF.

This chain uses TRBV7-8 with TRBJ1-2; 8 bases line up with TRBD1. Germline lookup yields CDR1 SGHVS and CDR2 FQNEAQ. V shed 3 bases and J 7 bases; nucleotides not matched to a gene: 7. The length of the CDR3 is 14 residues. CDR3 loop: CASSFSQGAPGYTF. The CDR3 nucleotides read TGTGCCAGCAGCTTTTCGCAGGGGGCGCCTGGCTACACCTTC.

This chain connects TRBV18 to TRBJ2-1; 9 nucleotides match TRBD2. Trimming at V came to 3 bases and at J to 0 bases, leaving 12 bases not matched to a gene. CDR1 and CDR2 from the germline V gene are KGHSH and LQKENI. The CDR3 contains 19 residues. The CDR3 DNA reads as TGTGCCAGCTCACCCCTAGGAAGACTAGCGGAGAGCTCCTACAATGAGCAGTTCTTC. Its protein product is CASSPLGRLAESSYNEQFF.

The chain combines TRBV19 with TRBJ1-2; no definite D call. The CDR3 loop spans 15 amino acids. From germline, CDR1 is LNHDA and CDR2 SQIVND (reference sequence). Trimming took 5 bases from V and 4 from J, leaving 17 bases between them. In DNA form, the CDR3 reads TGTGCCAGTAGTTATTGGCCGGGAACGGGCTATGGCTACACCTTC. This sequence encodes CASSYWPGTGYGYTF.